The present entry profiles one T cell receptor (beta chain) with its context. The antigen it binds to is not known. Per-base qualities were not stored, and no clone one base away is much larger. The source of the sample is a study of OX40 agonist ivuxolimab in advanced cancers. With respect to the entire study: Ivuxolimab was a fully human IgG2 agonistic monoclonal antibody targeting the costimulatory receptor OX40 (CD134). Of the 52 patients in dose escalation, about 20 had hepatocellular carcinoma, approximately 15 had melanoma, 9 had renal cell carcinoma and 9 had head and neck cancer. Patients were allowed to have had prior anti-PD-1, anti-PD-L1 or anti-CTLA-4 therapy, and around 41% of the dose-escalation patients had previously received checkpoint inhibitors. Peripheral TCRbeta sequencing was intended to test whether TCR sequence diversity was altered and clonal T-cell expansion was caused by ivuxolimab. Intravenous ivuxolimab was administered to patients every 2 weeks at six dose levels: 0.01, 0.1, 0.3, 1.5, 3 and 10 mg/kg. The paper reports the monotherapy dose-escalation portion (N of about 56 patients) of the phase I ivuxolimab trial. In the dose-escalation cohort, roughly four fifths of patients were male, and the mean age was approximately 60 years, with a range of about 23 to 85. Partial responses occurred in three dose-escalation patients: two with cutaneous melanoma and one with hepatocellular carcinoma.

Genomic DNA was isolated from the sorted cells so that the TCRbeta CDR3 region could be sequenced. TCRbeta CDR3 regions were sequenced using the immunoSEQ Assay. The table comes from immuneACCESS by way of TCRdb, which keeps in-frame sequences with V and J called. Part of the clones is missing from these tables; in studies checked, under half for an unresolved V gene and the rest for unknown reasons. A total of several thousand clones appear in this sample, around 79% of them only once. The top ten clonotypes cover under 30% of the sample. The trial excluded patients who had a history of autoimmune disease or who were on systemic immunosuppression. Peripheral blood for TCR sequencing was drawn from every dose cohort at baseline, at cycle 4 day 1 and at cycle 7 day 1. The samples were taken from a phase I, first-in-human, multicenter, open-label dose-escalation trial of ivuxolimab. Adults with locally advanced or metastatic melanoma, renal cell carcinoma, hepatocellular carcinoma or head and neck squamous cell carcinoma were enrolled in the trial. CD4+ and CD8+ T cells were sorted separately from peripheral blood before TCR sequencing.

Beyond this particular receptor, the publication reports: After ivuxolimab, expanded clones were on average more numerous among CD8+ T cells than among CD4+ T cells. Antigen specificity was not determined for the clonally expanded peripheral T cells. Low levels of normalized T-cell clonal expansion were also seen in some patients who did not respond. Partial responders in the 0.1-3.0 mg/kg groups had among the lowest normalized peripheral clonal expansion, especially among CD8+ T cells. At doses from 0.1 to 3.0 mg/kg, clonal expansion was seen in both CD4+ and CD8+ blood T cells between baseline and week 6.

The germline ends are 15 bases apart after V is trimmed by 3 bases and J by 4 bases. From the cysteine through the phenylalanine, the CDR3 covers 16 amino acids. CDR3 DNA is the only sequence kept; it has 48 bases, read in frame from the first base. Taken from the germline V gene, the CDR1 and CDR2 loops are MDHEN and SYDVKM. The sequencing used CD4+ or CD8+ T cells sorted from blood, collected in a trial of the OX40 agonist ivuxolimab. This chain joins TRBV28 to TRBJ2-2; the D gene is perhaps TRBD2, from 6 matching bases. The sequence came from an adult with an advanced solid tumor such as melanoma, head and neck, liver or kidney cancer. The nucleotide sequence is TGTGCCAGCAGTTTTGGGTCAGTCGGGGGCACCGGGGAGCTGTTTTTT. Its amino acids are CASSFGSVGGTGELFF.